This is a list of T cell receptor beta chains from one sample in a study of beta chain features in type 1 diabetes. Only in-frame clones appear in the TCRdb table, and some are missing; sequencing was by immunoSEQ multiplex PCR. Among 100,000 to 150,000 clones listed, about 10% were seen once. Sample: central memory CD4+ T cells from blood. These receptors originate from a young man with type 1 diabetes. Each CDR3 is given with its conserved first and last residue. Fields, in order: D gene, V gene, clone size, J gene, CDR3 protein, CDR3 DNA. D genes are given only for firm matches. Expanded clones get a size class; other rows say once, few or many, or leave the size out.

d_gene: TRBD2; v_gene: TRBV7-9; abundance: .; j_gene: TRBJ2-7; CDR3aa: CASSPSGGGTTYEQYF; CDR3nt: TGTGCCAGCAGCCCCTCGGGGGGAGGGACTACCTACGAGCAGTACTTC
d_gene: .; v_gene: TRBV11-2; abundance: .; j_gene: TRBJ1-1; CDR3aa: CASSPGGHSTEAFF; CDR3nt: TGTGCCAGCAGCCCGGGAGGTCATAGCACTGAAGCTTTCTTT
d_gene: .; v_gene: TRBV25-1; abundance: .; j_gene: TRBJ1-1; CDR3aa: CASSEYRDSGGNTEAFF; CDR3nt: TGTGCCAGCAGTGAATATCGGGACTCCGGAGGGAACACTGAAGCTTTCTTT
d_gene: TRBD1; v_gene: TRBV9; abundance: few; j_gene: TRBJ1-1; CDR3aa: CASSKDRVNEAFF; CDR3nt: TGTGCCAGCAGCAAGGACAGGGTGAATGAAGCTTTCTTT
d_gene: .; v_gene: TRBV10-3; abundance: few; j_gene: TRBJ1-4; CDR3aa: CAISGGEKLFF; CDR3nt: TGTGCCATCAGTGGCGGTGAAAAACTGTTTTTT
d_gene: .; v_gene: TRBV5-8; abundance: few; j_gene: TRBJ1-5; CDR3aa: CASSVDRNQPQHF; CDR3nt: TGTGCCAGCAGCGTCGACAGAAATCAGCCCCAGCATTTT
d_gene: .; v_gene: TRBV6-5; abundance: few; j_gene: TRBJ1-4; CDR3aa: CASKRLGGVDEKLFF; CDR3nt: TGTGCCAGCAAGCGATTGGGGGGAGTGGATGAAAAACTGTTTTTT
d_gene: .; v_gene: TRBV12-5; abundance: .; j_gene: TRBJ1-5; CDR3aa: CASAPESNQPQHF; CDR3nt: TGTGCTAGTGCCCCGGAGAGCAATCAGCCCCAGCATTTT
d_gene: .; v_gene: TRBV11-3; abundance: .; j_gene: TRBJ2-3; CDR3aa: CASSLGGLSTDTQYF; CDR3nt: TGTGCCAGCAGCTTAGGGGGACTCAGCACAGATACGCAGTATTTT
d_gene: .; v_gene: TRBV4-3; abundance: few; j_gene: TRBJ2-3; CDR3aa: CASSQVLTDTQYF; CDR3nt: TGCGCCAGCAGCCAAGTCTTAACAGATACGCAGTATTTT
d_gene: .; v_gene: TRBV9; abundance: few; j_gene: TRBJ2-5; CDR3aa: CASSVEKLGTQYF; CDR3nt: TGTGCCAGCAGCGTAGAGAAGCTAGGGACCCAGTACTTC
d_gene: .; v_gene: TRBV2; abundance: .; j_gene: TRBJ1-5; CDR3aa: CASTLQPGQQHF; CDR3nt: TGTGCCAGCACCCTTCAGCCGGGACAACAGCATTTT
d_gene: .; v_gene: TRBV7-9; abundance: .; j_gene: TRBJ2-1; CDR3aa: CASSPSQGGYNEQFF; CDR3nt: TGTGCCAGCAGCCCATCCCAAGGAGGGTACAATGAGCAGTTCTTC
d_gene: TRBD1; v_gene: TRBV2; abundance: .; j_gene: TRBJ2-7; CDR3aa: CASSATGTPYEQYF; CDR3nt: TGTGCCAGCAGCGCGACAGGGACGCCCTACGAGCAGTACTTC
d_gene: TRBD2; v_gene: TRBV7-9; abundance: .; j_gene: TRBJ2-1; CDR3aa: CASALAGGNEQFF; CDR3nt: TGTGCCAGCGCGTTAGCGGGGGGCAATGAGCAGTTCTTC
d_gene: TRBD2; v_gene: TRBV2; abundance: .; j_gene: TRBJ2-3; CDR3aa: CASSRDYSTDTQYF; CDR3nt: TGTGCCAGCAGTCGGGACTATAGCACAGATACGCAGTATTTT
d_gene: TRBD2; v_gene: TRBV5-1; abundance: few; j_gene: TRBJ2-1; CDR3aa: CASSLVVAGIEQFF; CDR3nt: TGCGCCAGCAGCTTGGTCGTAGCGGGGATTGAGCAGTTCTTC
d_gene: .; v_gene: TRBV19; abundance: .; j_gene: TRBJ1-2; CDR3aa: CASSIAGNRRMLNYGYTF; CDR3nt: TGTGCCAGTAGTATCGCGGGGAACAGGCGGATGCTTAACTATGGCTACACCTTC
d_gene: .; v_gene: TRBV30; abundance: .; j_gene: TRBJ1-2; CDR3aa: CAWSSKRGNYGYTF; CDR3nt: TGTGCCTGGAGTTCTAAGCGGGGAAACTATGGCTACACCTTC
d_gene: .; v_gene: TRBV7-9; abundance: .; j_gene: TRBJ1-2; CDR3aa: CASSPREGEGYTF; CDR3nt: TGTGCCAGCAGCCCACGCGAGGGGGAGGGCTACACCTTC